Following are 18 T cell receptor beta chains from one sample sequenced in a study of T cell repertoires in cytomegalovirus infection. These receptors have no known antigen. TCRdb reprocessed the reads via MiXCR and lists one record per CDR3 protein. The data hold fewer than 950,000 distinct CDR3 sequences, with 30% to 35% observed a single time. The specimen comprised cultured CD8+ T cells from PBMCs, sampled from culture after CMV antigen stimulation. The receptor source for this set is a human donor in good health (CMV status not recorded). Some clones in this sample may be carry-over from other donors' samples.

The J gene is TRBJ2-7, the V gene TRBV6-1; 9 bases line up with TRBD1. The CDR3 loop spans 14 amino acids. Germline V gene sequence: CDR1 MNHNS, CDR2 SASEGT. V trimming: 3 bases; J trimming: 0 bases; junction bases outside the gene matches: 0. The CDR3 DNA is TGTGCCAGCAGTGAGGGACAGGGCTCCTACGAGCAGTACTTC. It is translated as CASSEGQGSYEQYF.

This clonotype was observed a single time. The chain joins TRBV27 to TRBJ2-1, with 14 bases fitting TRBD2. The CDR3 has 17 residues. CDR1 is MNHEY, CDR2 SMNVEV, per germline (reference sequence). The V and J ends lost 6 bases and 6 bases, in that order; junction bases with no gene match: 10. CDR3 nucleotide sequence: TGTGCCAGCAGACAGGGGACTAGCGGGGGTCGTTCCAATGAGCAGTTCTTC. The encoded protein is CASRQGTSGGRSNEQFF.

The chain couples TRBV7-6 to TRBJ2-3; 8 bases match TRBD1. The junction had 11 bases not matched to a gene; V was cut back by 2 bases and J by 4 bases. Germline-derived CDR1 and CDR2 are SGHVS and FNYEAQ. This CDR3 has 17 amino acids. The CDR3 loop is CASSLLRTRGQADTQYF. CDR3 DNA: TGTGCCAGCAGCTTATTAAGGACCAGGGGGCAGGCAGATACGCAGTATTTT.

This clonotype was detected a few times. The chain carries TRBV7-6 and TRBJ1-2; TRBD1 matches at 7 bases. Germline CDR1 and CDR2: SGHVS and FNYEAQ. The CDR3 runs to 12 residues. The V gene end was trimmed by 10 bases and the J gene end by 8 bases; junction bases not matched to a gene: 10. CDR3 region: CATTTGLEGYTF. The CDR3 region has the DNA TGTGCCACCACGACAGGGTTGGAAGGCTACACCTTC.

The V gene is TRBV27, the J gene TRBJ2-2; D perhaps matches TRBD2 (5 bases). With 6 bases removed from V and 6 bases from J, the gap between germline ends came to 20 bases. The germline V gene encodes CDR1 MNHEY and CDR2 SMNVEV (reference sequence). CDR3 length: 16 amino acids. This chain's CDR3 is CASSYYRRVAAGELFF. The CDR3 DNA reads TGTGCCAGCAGCTATTATAGGCGGGTGGCAGCCGGGGAGCTGTTTTTT.

CDR3 bases: TGTGCCAGCAGCCATGGACAGGGGCAAATCTGGAGGGCTTTCGAGCAGTACTTC. It codes for CASSHGQGQIWRAFEQYF. The chain joins TRBV7-9 to TRBJ2-7; TRBD1 matches at 9 bases. V dropped 5 bases and J dropped 6; count of bases not matched to a gene: 20. CDR3 size: 18 residues. CDR1 and CDR2 from the germline V gene are SEHNR and FQNEAQ (reference sequence).

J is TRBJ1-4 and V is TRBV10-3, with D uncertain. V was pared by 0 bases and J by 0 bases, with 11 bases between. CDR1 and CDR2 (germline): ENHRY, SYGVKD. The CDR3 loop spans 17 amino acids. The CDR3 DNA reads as TGTGCCATCAGTGAGTCGACATCTACTGCAACTAATGAAAAACTGTTTTTT. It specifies CAISESTSTATNEKLFF.

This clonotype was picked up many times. The CDR3 reads CASSPSPSTNEKLFF. In DNA form, the CDR3 reads TGTGCCAGCAGCCCTTCACCCTCAACTAATGAAAAACTGTTTTTT. The chain joins TRBV7-9 to TRBJ1-4; the D is unclear. CDR3 size: 15 residues. CDR1 SEHNR and CDR2 FQNEAQ come from the germline V gene (reference sequence). Between the trimmed V and J ends, which lost 5 bases and 0 bases, there was a span of 10 bases.

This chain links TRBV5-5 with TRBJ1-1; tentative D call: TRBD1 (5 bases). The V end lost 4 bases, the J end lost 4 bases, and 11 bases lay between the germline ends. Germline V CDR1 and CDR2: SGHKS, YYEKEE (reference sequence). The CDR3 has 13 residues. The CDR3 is CASSRDLITEAFF. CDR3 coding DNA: TGTGCCAGCAGCCGGGACTTGATCACTGAAGCTTTCTTT.

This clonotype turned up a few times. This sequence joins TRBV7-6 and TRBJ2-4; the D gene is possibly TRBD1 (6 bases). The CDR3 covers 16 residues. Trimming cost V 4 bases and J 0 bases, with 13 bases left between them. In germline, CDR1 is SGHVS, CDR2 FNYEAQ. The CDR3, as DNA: TGTGCCAGCAGCTCCAGGGGTGGTCCAGCCAAAAACATTCAGTACTTC. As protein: CASSSRGGPAKNIQYF.

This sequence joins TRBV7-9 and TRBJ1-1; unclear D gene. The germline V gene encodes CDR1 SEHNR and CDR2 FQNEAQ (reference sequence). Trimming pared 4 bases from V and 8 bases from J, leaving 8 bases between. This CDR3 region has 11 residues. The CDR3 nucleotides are TGTGCCAGCAGCTCCCCCCAGGAAGCTTTCTTT. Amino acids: CASSSPQEAFF.

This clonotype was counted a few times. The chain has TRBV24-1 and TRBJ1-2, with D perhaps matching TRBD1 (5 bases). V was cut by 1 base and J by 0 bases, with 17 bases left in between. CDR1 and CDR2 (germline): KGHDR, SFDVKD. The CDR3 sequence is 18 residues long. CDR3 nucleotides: TGTGCCACCAGTGATTTCGAACGAACGGAGGACACTAACTATGGCTACACCTTC. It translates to CATSDFERTEDTNYGYTF.

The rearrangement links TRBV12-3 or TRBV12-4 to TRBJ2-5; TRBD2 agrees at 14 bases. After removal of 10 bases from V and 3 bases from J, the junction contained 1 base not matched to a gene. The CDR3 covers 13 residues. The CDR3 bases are TGTGCCACGGGACTAGCGGGGGAAGAGACCCAGTACTTC. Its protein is CATGLAGEETQYF.

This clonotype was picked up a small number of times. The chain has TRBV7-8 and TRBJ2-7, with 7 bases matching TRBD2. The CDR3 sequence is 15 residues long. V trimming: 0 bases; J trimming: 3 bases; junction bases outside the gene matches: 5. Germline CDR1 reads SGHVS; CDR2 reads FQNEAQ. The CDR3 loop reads CASSLAGGTRYEQYF. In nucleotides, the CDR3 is TGTGCCAGCAGCTTAGCGGGAGGGACTCGCTACGAGCAGTACTTC.

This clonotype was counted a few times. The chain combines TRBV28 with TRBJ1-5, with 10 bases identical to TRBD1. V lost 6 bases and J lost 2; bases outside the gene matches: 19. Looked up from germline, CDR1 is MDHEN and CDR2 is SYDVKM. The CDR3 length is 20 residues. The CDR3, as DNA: TGTGCCAGCAGCTCAAGCTTTTTAGACAGGGGGCGAACCGGCAATCAGCCCCAGCATTTT. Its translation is CASSSSFLDRGRTGNQPQHF.

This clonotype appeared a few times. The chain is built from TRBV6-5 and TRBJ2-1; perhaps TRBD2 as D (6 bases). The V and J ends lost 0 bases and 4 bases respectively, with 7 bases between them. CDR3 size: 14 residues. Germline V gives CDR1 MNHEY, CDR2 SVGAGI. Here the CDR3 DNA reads TGTGCCAGCAGTTACTCGGGGGGTTACAATGAGCAGTTCTTC. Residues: CASSYSGGYNEQFF.

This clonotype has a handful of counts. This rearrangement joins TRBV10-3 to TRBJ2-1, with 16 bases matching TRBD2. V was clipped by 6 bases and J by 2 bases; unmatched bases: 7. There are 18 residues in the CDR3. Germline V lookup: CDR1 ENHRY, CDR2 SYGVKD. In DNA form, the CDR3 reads TGTGCCATCAGGCTTGGGACTAGCGGGGGGGAACCCTACAATGAGCAGTTCTTC. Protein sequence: CAIRLGTSGGEPYNEQFF.

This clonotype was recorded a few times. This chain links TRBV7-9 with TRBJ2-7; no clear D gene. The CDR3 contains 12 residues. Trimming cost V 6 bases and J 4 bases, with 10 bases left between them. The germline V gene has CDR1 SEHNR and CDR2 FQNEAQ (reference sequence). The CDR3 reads CASRSKAYEQYF. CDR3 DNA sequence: TGTGCCAGCAGATCGAAGGCGTACGAGCAGTACTTC.